This TCR beta chain was identified during a study of Graves' ophthalmopathy and Graves' hyperthyroidism. Germline V gene data show CDR1 as SGHKS and CDR2 as YYEKEE (reference sequence). Trimming cost V 2 bases and J 6 bases, with 8 bases left between them. The CDR3 loop spans 13 amino acids. The authors diagnosed from clinical symptoms, serum thyroxine, TRAb, thyroid ultrasound and orbital computed tomography. PBMCs had their origin in fresh peripheral blood (roughly 11 ml). This clonotype was observed at least ten times. What it binds is unknown. General observations from the study: Appearing in blood as well were most expanded thyroid clonotypes above 0.001 frequency.

RNA transcripts were the source from which TCR beta CDR3 regions were amplified. Scientists carried out first-round RT-PCR using HTBI primers and then a second-round multiplex PCR. TCRdb independently ran MiXCR on the multiplex PCR reads; one entry per CDR3 protein. The data contain under 250,000 distinct CDR3 sequences, over 25% of them singletons. V gene TRBV5-5 combines with J gene TRBJ2-2; either TRBD1 or TRBD2 may supply D (5 bases each). Sequencing used peripheral blood. This sequence was found in a man aged 50 to 59 with Graves' ophthalmopathy. The CDR3 coding sequence is TGTGCCAGCAGCTTTCTGGGGGCCGGGGAGCTGTTTTTT. It specifies CASSFLGAGELFF. Full variable domain (remainder filled in from reference TRBV5-5 and TRBJ2-2): DAGVTQSPTHLIKTRGQQVTLRCSPISGHKSVSWYQQVLGQGPQFIFQYYEKEERGRGNFPDRFSARQFPNYSSELNVNALLLGDSALYLCASSFLGAGELFFGEGSRLTVL.